Following are 9 T cell receptor beta chains from one sample sequenced in a study of T cell repertoires in cytomegalovirus infection. TCRdb called the reads again in MiXCR, with one record for every CDR3 protein. The repertoire holds approximately 500,000 distinct CDR3 sequences, with about 11% as singletons. Sequencing was performed on PBMCs. The receptor set was obtained from a human donor in good health (CMV status not recorded). Some clones in this sample may be carry-over from other donors' samples.

This clonotype has at least ten counts. The rearrangement uses TRBV5-8 and TRBJ2-7; D possibly corresponds to TRBD2 (5 bases). The CDR3 contains 14 residues. V gave up 4 bases and J gave up 0 bases, with 11 bases separating them. Germline values: CDR1 SGHTS, CDR2 YDEGEE. The CDR3 protein is CASSPRAYSYEQYF. For the CDR3, the DNA is TGTGCCAGCAGCCCGCGGGCTTACTCCTACGAGCAGTACTTC.

The chain combines TRBV7-9 with TRBJ1-4; no clear D gene. The V end lost 4 bases, the J end lost 2 bases, and 2 bases lay between the germline ends. Looked up from germline, CDR1 is SEHNR and CDR2 is FQNEAQ (reference sequence). The CDR3 has 12 amino acids. CDR3 coding DNA: TGTGCCAGCAGCTCGACTAATGAAAAACTGTTTTTT. This gives the protein CASSSTNEKLFF.

The chain combines TRBV4-2 with TRBJ2-4, with 14 bases identical to TRBD2. CDR1 and CDR2 from the germline V gene are LGHNA and YNFKEQ. J was trimmed by 3 bases and V by 0 bases; bases with no gene match: 7. This CDR3 is built from 19 residues. As DNA, the CDR3 is TGTGCCAGCAGCCAAGATGGACTAGCGGGAGGATATGACAAAAACATTCAGTACTTC. Amino acid sequence: CASSQDGLAGGYDKNIQYF.

Many counts were recorded for this clonotype. The chain employs TRBV7-2 and TRBJ2-5, with TRBD2 matching over 7 bases. The trim removed 7 bases at V and 0 bases at J, leaving 2 bases unmatched. Germline V CDR1 and CDR2: SGHTA, FQGNSA. This CDR3 has 13 amino acids. The CDR3 here is CASIGTNQETQYF. The CDR3 DNA sequence: TGTGCCAGCATCGGGACTAACCAAGAGACCCAGTACTTC.

V usage is TRBV11-2 and J usage is TRBJ1-2; possible D gene TRBD1, 6 bases. V lost 5 bases, J lost 4 bases, and 11 bases lay in between. This CDR3 contains 13 residues. Germline-derived CDR1 and CDR2 are SGHAT and FQNNGV. The chain's CDR3 is CASSETGSYGYTF. In nucleotides, the CDR3 is TGTGCCAGCAGCGAGACAGGATCCTATGGCTACACCTTC.

This clonotype was counted between two and nine times. The rearrangement links TRBV30 to TRBJ1-1; TRBD1 might be the D (6 bases). V was pared by 3 bases and J by 5 bases, with 10 bases between. Germline CDR1 and CDR2: GTSNPN and SVGIG (reference sequence). The CDR3 runs to 12 residues. This CDR3 reads CAWRKGGTEAFF. In DNA form, the CDR3 reads TGTGCCTGGAGGAAGGGGGGGACTGAAGCTTTCTTT.

The table lists this clonotype with many counts. The CDR3 DNA sequence: TGTGCCAGCAGACACCGGACAGGGTTGAGAGCTGGCTACACCTTC. Translating gives CASRHRTGLRAGYTF. J is TRBJ1-2 and V is TRBV5-4; 8 nucleotides line up with TRBD1. The CDR3 sequence is 15 residues long. Germline V CDR1 and CDR2: SGHNT, YYREEE (reference sequence). The V and J ends lost 5 bases and 7 bases, in that order; junction bases with no gene match: 13. The full variable domain, with the rest looked up from reference TRBV5-4 and TRBJ1-2, is ETGVTQSPTHLIKTRGQQVTLRCSSQSGHNTVSWYQQALGQGPQFIFQYYREEENGRGNFPPRFSGLQFPNYSSELNVNALELDDSALYLCASRHRTGLRAGYTFGSGTRLTVV.

This clonotype showed up many times. The rearrangement links TRBV4-1 to TRBJ2-7; no clear D. Germline CDR1 is MGHRA and CDR2 is YSYEKL. The CDR3 totals 16 residues. V was trimmed by 0 bases and J by 0 bases, leaving 12 bases between them. CDR3 sequence reads: CASSQDTPGVSYEQYF. The DNA for the CDR3 is TGCGCCAGCAGCCAAGATACCCCCGGTGTCTCCTACGAGCAGTACTTC.

This clonotype has a handful of counts. The genes are TRBV6-4 and TRBJ2-1, with 9 bases fitting TRBD2. With 5 bases clipped from V and 3 bases from J, the junction kept 5 bases outside the gene matches. The germline V gene encodes CDR1 MRHNA and CDR2 SNTAGT. The CDR3 runs 15 residues. CDR3 residues: CASSLAGDLYNEQFF. The CDR3 coding sequence is TGTGCCAGCAGTTTAGCGGGAGATCTCTACAATGAGCAGTTCTTC.